The 25 T cell receptor beta chains listed next were all sequenced from one sample in a study of T cell changes during pregnancy in multiple sclerosis. Profiling relied on immunoSEQ multiplex PCR, and the TCRdb table lists in-frame clones only, not all of them. The table lists more than 40,000 clones, approximately 94% of them singletons. The sequencing here drew on CD4+ T cells from peripheral blood mononuclear cells, taken in the second trimester of pregnancy. The source is a female donor with multiple sclerosis, enrolled in a pregnancy study.

The chain couples TRBV28 to TRBJ1-5, with D hard to call. Germline assignment: CDR1 MDHEN and CDR2 SYDVKM. The V gene lost 3 bases and the J gene lost 2 bases, with 11 bases spanning the gap. This CDR3 has 15 amino acids. This CDR3 reads CASSFGGVGNQPQHF. The CDR3 DNA reads as TGTGCCAGCAGTTTCGGCGGGGTTGGCAATCAGCCCCAGCATTTT.

The chain is built from TRBV7-2 and TRBJ2-7; tentatively, D is TRBD2 (6 bases). The V gene's germline CDR1 is SGHTA and CDR2 FQGNSA. The CDR3 extends over 15 amino acids. The V end lost 2 bases, the J end lost 3 bases, and 14 bases lay between the germline ends. In DNA form, the CDR3 reads TGTGCCAGCAGCTTATCGGGGGACGGACTCTACGAGCAGTACTTC. Amino acids: CASSLSGDGLYEQYF. The full variable domain, with the rest looked up from reference TRBV7-2 and TRBJ2-7, is GAGVSQSPSNKVTEKGKDVELRCDPISGHTALYWYRQSLGQGLEFLIYFQGNSAPDKSGLPSDRFSAERTGGSVSTLTIQRTQQEDSAVYLCASSLSGDGLYEQYFGPGTRLTVT.

This sequence joins TRBV9 and TRBJ1-1; TRBD1 agrees at 11 bases. In germline, CDR1 is SGDLS, CDR2 YYNGEE. The CDR3 spans 15 residues. The junction had 7 bases not matched to a gene; V was cut back by 4 bases and J by 5 bases. CDR3 DNA: TGTGCCAGCAGCTTGGGGACAGGGGGTGAGACTGAAGCTTTCTTT. This encodes CASSLGTGGETEAFF.

The chain joins TRBV7-3 to TRBJ1-2; the D is unclear. CDR1 and CDR2 (germline): SGHTA, FQGTGA. The CDR3 has 14 residues. V lost 0 bases, J lost 3 bases, and 8 bases lay in between. CDR3 sequence (DNA): TGTGCCAGCAGCTTAACAGCGATTGACTATGGCTACACCTTC. Protein product: CASSLTAIDYGYTF.

This chain joins TRBV11-2 and TRBJ2-5, with 9 bases identical to TRBD2. This CDR3 is built from 15 residues. Germline V CDR1 and CDR2: SGHAT, FQNNGV. V shed 1 base and J 3 bases; nucleotides not matched to a gene: 3. The CDR3 is CASSLAGGGEETQYF. The CDR3 bases are TGTGCCAGCAGCTTAGCGGGCGGGGGGGAAGAGACCCAGTACTTC.

The V call is TRBV29-1, the J call TRBJ1-2; TRBD1 aligns across 9 bases. The CDR3 consists of 17 residues. Germline V gene lookup returns CDR1 SQVTM and CDR2 ANQGSEA. Germline trimming cut 0 bases from V and 4 bases from J; bases unmatched to any gene: 12. This CDR3 reads CSVEDLPGQGRVYGYTF. CDR3 coding DNA: TGCAGCGTTGAAGACCTTCCCGGACAGGGGAGGGTCTATGGCTACACCTTC.

The gene calls are TRBV9 and TRBJ1-2; D may be TRBD1 (6 bases). Germline values: CDR1 SGDLS, CDR2 YYNGEE. V was cut by 6 bases and J by 0 bases, with 15 bases left in between. This CDR3 comprises 15 residues. CDR3: CASTVEGVANYGYTF. As DNA, the CDR3 is TGTGCCAGCACGGTTGAGGGGGTGGCTAACTATGGCTACACCTTC.

CDR3 in amino acids: CASSGETNYGYTF. The CDR3 coding sequence is TGTGCCAGCAGTGGGGAGACTAACTATGGCTACACCTTC. The chain uses TRBV2 and TRBJ1-2; D gene uncertain. The V gene's germline CDR1 is SNHLY and CDR2 FYNNEI. There are 13 residues in the CDR3. V was clipped by 4 bases and J by 0 bases, with 6 bases between them.

The rearrangement links TRBV6-5 to TRBJ2-1; 16 bases are shared with TRBD2. After removal of 5 bases from V and 10 bases from J, the junction contained 5 bases not matched to a gene. The germline V gene encodes CDR1 MNHEY and CDR2 SVGAGI. This CDR3 region has 15 residues. The CDR3 bases are TGTGCCAGCAGTCGGGGACTAGCGGGGGGGCGAGAGCAGTTCTTC. Its translation is CASSRGLAGGREQFF.

This chain uses TRBV7-3 with TRBJ2-3; D unclear. The CDR3 extends over 13 amino acids. Trimming cost V 5 bases and J 1 base, with 7 bases left between them. Germline V gene sequence: CDR1 SGHTA, CDR2 FQGTGA. The CDR3 DNA sequence: TGTGCCAGCAGCCCCCCAGGCACAGATACGCAGTATTTT. Protein: CASSPPGTDTQYF.

The rearrangement uses TRBV4-1 and TRBJ2-7; 8 bases fit TRBD2. J was trimmed by 2 bases and V by 3 bases; bases with no gene match: 12. Germline CDR1 is MGHRA and CDR2 is YSYEKL. CDR3 length: 17 residues. CDR3 sequence: CASSQFPGLEVPYEQYF. The CDR3 region has the DNA TGCGCCAGCAGCCAGTTTCCGGGACTAGAAGTCCCCTACGAGCAGTACTTC.

The rearrangement links TRBV18 to TRBJ1-1; 10 bases are a match to TRBD1. The CDR3 has 19 amino acids. CDR1 is KGHSH and CDR2 is LQKENI in the germline V gene. V shed 1 base, J shed 3 bases, and the junction held 14 bases outside the gene matches. CDR3 nucleotide sequence: TGTGCCAGCTCACCACTCAGCAGCTCCGGGACAGGGGTTTACACTGAAGCTTTCTTT. It codes for CASSPLSSSGTGVYTEAFF.

The CDR3 DNA follows: TGTGCCAGCAGCCGTCCCGGGGCCAACGTCCTGACTTTC. This gives the protein CASSRPGANVLTF. The V call is TRBV7-3, the J call TRBJ2-6; D uncertain. The CDR3 loop spans 13 amino acids. Germline V gene sequence: CDR1 SGHTA, CDR2 FQGTGA. Trimming left V 5 bases short and J 4 bases short, with 6 bases between.

The CDR3 is CASKRGEMNTEAFF. The DNA of the CDR3 is TGTGCCAGCAAGCGAGGAGAAATGAACACTGAAGCTTTCTTT. The chain employs TRBV7-2 and TRBJ1-1; no clear D gene. The germline V gene encodes CDR1 SGHTA and CDR2 FQGNSA. The V end was cut by 7 bases, the J end by 0 bases, with 12 bases between. The CDR3 is made up of 14 amino acids.

The chain joins TRBV19 to TRBJ1-5; 8 positions match TRBD1. V trimming: 4 bases; J trimming: 9 bases; junction bases outside the gene matches: 5. CDR1 is LNHDA and CDR2 is SQIVND in the germline V gene (reference sequence). This CDR3 comprises 13 residues. CDR3: CASSKTGERPQHF. The CDR3 DNA sequence: TGTGCCAGTAGTAAGACAGGGGAGAGGCCCCAGCATTTT.

V is TRBV5-1 and J is TRBJ1-1, with D possibly matching TRBD1 (5 bases). Germline values: CDR1 SGHRS, CDR2 YFSETQ. Trimming cost V 1 base and J 4 bases, with 14 bases left between them. This CDR3 is 15 amino acids long. The CDR3 DNA reads as TGCGCCAGCAGCTTGTTCGGGGGATGGAGCACTGAAGCTTTCTTT. Its protein product is CASSLFGGWSTEAFF.

The chain joins TRBV5-6 to TRBJ2-3; 14 bases map to TRBD2. The CDR3 length is 14 residues. Germline V lookup: CDR1 SGHDT, CDR2 YYEEEE. The junction had 6 bases not matched to a gene; V was cut back by 9 bases and J by 6 bases. The CDR3 DNA is TGTGCCACCAAGGGGACTAGCGGGGGTGATACGCAGTATTTT. Translating gives CATKGTSGGDTQYF.

The DNA for the CDR3 is TGTGCCAGCTCACCCCAGACAGGCTGGAGCAATCAGCCCCAGCATTTT. It yields the protein CASSPQTGWSNQPQHF. The V and J genes are TRBV18 and TRBJ1-5; perhaps TRBD1 as D (6 bases). Per the germline V gene, CDR1 is KGHSH and CDR2 is LQKENI. V dropped 3 bases and J dropped 1 base, with 13 bases sitting between them. The CDR3 runs 16 residues. Drawing the rest from reference TRBV18 and TRBJ1-5, the complete variable domain is NAGVMQNPRHLVRRRGQEARLRCSPMKGHSHVYWYRQLPEEGLKFMVYLQKENIIDESGMPKERFSAEFPKEGPSILRIQQVVRGDSAAYFCASSPQTGWSNQPQHFGDGTRLSIL.

J is TRBJ1-1 and V is TRBV2; D is perhaps TRBD1 (6 bases). The CDR3 has 13 residues. Trimming removed 9 bases from V and 0 bases from J, with 11 bases in between. Looked up from germline, CDR1 is SNHLY and CDR2 is FYNNEI. The CDR3 loop is CARTGGLNTEAFF. For the CDR3, the DNA is TGTGCCAGGACAGGAGGTCTGAACACTGAAGCTTTCTTT.

This sequence joins TRBV15 and TRBJ1-3; D possibly corresponds to TRBD1 (5 bases). The V gene's germline CDR1 is LNHNV and CDR2 YYDKDF (reference sequence). V lost 4 bases and J 1 base, leaving 14 bases between the germline ends. This CDR3 has 16 residues. The CDR3 is CATSKGKGASGNTIYF. The DNA for the CDR3 is TGTGCCACCAGCAAGGGTAAAGGGGCGTCTGGAAACACCATATATTTT.

V is TRBV18 and J is TRBJ2-5; D gene ambiguous. CDR1 is KGHSH and CDR2 is LQKENI in the germline V gene. Trimming left V 2 bases short and J 4 bases short, with 5 bases between. This CDR3 is built from 12 residues. The CDR3 loop reads CASSPGPETQYF. The CDR3 DNA reads as TGTGCCAGCTCACCAGGGCCAGAGACCCAGTACTTC.

The rearrangement links TRBV29-1 to TRBJ2-6; 9 bases are a match to TRBD1. The CDR3 extends over 18 amino acids. Germline V CDR1 and CDR2: SQVTM, ANQGSEA. J was trimmed by 0 bases and V by 5 bases; bases with no gene match: 11. CDR3 protein: CSVPRAGTGTSGANVLTF. The CDR3 DNA follows: TGCAGCGTTCCGAGGGCCGGGACAGGGACCTCTGGGGCCAACGTCCTGACTTTC.

The V call is TRBV9, the J call TRBJ1-1, with D uncertain. The CDR3 spans 15 residues. Germline V gene lookup returns CDR1 SGDLS and CDR2 YYNGEE. With 0 bases removed from V and 6 bases from J, the gap between germline ends came to 15 bases. The CDR3 DNA follows: TGTGCCAGCAGCGTAGGGTTCCAGGCCTTCTCTGAAGCTTTCTTT. Translating it yields CASSVGFQAFSEAFF.

J is TRBJ1-2 and V is TRBV19, with D uncertain. CDR3 length equals 16 residues. The V end lost 1 base, the J end lost 5 bases, and 17 bases lay between the germline ends. CDR1 is LNHDA and CDR2 is SQIVND in the germline V gene (reference sequence). This chain's CDR3 is CASSIGTASEWYGYTF. The CDR3 DNA reads as TGTGCCAGTAGTATAGGAACCGCGTCCGAATGGTATGGCTACACCTTC.

The rearrangement joins TRBV27 to TRBJ1-5; D is undetermined. The CDR3 totals 14 residues. Looked up from germline, CDR1 is MNHEY and CDR2 is SMNVEV (reference sequence). Trimming pared 3 bases from V and 7 bases from J, leaving 13 bases between. Written as DNA, the CDR3 is TGTGCCAGCAGTTTTGAGGGTAGAGGCCAGCCCCAGCATTTT. Amino acid sequence: CASSFEGRGQPQHF.